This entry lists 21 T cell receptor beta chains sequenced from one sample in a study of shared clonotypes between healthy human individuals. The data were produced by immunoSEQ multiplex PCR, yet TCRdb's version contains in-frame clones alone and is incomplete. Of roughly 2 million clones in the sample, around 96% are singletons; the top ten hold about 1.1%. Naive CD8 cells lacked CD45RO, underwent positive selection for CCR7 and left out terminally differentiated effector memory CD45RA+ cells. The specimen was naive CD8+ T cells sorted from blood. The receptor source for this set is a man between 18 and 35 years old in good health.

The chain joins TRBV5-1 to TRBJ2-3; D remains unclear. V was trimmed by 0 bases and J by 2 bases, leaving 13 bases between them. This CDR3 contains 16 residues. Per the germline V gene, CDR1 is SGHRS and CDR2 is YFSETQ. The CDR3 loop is CASSLAGQPITDTQYF. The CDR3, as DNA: TGCGCCAGCAGCTTGGCCGGCCAGCCTATCACAGATACGCAGTATTTT.

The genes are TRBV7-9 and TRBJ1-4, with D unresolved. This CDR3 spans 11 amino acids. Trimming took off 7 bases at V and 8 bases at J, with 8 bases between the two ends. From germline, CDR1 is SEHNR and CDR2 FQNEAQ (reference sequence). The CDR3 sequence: CASTQGEKLFF. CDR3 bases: TGTGCCAGCACCCAAGGGGAAAAACTGTTTTTT. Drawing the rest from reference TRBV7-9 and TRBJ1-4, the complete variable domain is DTGVSQNPRHKITKRGQNVTFRCDPISEHNRLYWYRQTLGQGPEFLTYFQNEAQLEKSRLLSDRFSAERPKGSFSTLEIQRTEQGDSAMYLCASTQGEKLFFGSGTQLSVL.

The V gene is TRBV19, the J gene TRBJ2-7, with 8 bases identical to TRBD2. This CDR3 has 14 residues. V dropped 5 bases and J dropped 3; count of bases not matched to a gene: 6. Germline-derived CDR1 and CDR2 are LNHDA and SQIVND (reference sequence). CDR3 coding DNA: TGTGCCAGTAGTTCGCGGGAGGTAGACTACGAGCAGTACTTC. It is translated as CASSSREVDYEQYF.

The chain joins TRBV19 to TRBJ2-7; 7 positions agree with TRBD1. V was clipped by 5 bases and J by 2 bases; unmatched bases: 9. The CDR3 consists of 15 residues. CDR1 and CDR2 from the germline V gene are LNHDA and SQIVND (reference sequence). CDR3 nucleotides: TGTGCCAGTAGTCCGACAGGGCTGCGAGCCTACGAGCAGTACTTC. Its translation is CASSPTGLRAYEQYF.

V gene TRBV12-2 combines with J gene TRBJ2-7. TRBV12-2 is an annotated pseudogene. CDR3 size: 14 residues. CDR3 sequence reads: CASRPITPGPEQYF. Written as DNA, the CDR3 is TGTGCAAGTCGCCCCATAACCCCCGGGCCCGAGCAGTACTTC.

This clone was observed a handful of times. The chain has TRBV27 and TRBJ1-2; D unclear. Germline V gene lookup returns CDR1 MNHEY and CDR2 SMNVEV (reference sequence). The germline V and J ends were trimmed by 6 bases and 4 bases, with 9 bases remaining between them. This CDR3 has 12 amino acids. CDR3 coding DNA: TGTGCCAGCAGGGCGGCCGGCTATGGCTACACCTTC. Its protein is CASRAAGYGYTF.

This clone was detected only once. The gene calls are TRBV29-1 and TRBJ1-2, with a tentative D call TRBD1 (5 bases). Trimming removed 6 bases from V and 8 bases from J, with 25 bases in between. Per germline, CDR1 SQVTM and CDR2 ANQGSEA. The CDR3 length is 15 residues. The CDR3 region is CSVGPARENSGGYTF. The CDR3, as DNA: TGCAGCGTGGGCCCAGCCAGGGAGAATTCGGGGGGCTACACCTTC.

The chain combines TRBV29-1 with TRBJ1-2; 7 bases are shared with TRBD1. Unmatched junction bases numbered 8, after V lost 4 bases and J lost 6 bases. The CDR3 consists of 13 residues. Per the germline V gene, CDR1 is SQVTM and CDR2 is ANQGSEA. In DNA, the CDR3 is TGCAGCGTTGTTACAGGGGAATTCCATGGCTACACCTTC. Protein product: CSVVTGEFHGYTF.

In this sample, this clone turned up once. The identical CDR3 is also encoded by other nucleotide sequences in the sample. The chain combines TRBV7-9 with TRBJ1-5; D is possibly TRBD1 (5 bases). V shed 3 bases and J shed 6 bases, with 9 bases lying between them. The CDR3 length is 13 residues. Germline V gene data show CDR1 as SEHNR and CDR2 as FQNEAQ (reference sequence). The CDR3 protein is CASSLGVGQPQHF. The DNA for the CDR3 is TGTGCCAGCAGCTTGGGGGTAGGTCAGCCCCAGCATTTT.

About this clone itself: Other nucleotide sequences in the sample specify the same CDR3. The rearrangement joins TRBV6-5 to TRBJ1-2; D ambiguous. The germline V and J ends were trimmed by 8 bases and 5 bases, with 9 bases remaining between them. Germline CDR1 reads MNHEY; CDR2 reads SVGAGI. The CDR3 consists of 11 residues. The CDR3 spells CASSGGYGYTF. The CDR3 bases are TGTGCCAGCTCGGGTGGGTATGGCTACACCTTC.

This chain's CDR3 is CAWSVVTTYEQYF. The DNA of the CDR3 is TGTGCCTGGAGTGTGGTAACTACCTACGAGCAGTACTTC. The chain recombines TRBV30 with TRBJ2-7; D call uncertain. V was pared by 0 bases and J by 2 bases, with 8 bases between. CDR1 and CDR2 (germline): GTSNPN, SVGIG (reference sequence). This CDR3 has 13 amino acids.

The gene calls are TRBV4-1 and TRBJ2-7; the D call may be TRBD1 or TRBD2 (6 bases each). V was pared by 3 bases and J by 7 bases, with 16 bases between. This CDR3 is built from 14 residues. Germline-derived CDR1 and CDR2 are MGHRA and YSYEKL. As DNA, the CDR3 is TGCGCCAGCAGCCATGACGGGGGCTCGGGGGAGCAGTACTTC. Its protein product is CASSHDGGSGEQYF.

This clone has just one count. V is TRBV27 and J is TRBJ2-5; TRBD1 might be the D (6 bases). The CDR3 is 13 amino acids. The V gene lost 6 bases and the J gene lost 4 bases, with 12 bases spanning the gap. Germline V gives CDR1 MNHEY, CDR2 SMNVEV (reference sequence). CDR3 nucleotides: TGTGCCAGCAGCCAACAGGGAGCAGAGACCCAGTACTTC. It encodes CASSQQGAETQYF.

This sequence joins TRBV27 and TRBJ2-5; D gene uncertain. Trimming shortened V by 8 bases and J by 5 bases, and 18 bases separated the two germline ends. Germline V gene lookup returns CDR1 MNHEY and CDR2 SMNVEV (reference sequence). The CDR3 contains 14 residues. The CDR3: CASLSAVDSETQYF. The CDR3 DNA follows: TGTGCCAGCCTTTCGGCAGTTGACTCGGAGACCCAGTACTTC.

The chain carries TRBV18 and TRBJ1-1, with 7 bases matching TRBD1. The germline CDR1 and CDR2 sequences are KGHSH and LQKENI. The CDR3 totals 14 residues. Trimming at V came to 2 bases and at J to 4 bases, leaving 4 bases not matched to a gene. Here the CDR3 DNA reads TGTGCCAGCTCACCAGGGGCAGGGGGCACTGAAGCTTTCTTT. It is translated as CASSPGAGGTEAFF.

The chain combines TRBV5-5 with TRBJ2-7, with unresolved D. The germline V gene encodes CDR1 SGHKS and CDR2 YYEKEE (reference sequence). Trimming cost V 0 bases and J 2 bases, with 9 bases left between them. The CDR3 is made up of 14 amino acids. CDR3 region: CASSLGHTTYEQYF. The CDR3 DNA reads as TGTGCCAGCAGCTTGGGACACACAACCTACGAGCAGTACTTC.

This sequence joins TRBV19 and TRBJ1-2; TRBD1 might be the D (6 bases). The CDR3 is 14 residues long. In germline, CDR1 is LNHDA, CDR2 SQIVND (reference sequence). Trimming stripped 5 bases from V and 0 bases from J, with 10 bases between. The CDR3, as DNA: TGTGCCAGTAGTCCGGGACATTCTAACTATGGCTACACCTTC. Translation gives CASSPGHSNYGYTF.

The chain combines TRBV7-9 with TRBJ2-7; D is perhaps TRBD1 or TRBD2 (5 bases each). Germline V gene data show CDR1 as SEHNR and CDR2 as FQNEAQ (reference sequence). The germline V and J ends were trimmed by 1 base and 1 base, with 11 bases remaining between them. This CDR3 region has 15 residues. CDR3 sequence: CASSLVGAGSYEQYF. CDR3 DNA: TGTGCCAGCAGCTTAGTCGGGGCTGGTTCCTACGAGCAGTACTTC.

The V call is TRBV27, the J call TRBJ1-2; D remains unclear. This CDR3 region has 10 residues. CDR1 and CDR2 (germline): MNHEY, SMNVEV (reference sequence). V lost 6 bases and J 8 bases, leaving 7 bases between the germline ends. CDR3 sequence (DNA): TGTGCCAGCAGGGAATACGGCTACACCTTC. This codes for CASREYGYTF.

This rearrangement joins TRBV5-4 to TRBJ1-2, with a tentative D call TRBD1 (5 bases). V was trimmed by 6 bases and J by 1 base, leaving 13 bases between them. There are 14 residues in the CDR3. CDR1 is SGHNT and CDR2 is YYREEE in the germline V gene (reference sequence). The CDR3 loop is CASTWAGLNYGYTF. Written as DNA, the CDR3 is TGTGCCAGCACCTGGGCAGGGCTTAACTATGGCTACACCTTC. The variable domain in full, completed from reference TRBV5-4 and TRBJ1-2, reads ETGVTQSPTHLIKTRGQQVTLRCSSQSGHNTVSWYQQALGQGPQFIFQYYREEENGRGNFPPRFSGLQFPNYSSELNVNALELDDSALYLCASTWAGLNYGYTFGSGTRLTVV.

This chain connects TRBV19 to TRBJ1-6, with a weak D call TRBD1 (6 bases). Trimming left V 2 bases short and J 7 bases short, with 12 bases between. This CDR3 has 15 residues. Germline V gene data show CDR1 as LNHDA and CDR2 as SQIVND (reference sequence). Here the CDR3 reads CASSISGGLNSPLHF. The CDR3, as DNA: TGTGCCAGTAGTATATCTGGGGGCCTAAATTCACCCCTCCACTTT.